This TCR beta chain was sequenced in a study of vaccination effects on CD4 cells after COVID-19. Viral peptide pools were used in the ViraFEST assay to expand antigen-specific CD4+ T cells, and sequencing came afterward. Once cultured for roughly ten days, the cells underwent separation to obtain CD4+ T cells. Two-dose vaccination with either BNT162b2 or mRNA-1273 was given to the participants. Nobody among the vaccine recipients had prior SARS-CoV-2 infection (nucleocapsid antibodies were negative). Half-medium exchanges with IL-2 medium took place on days 3 and 7. Germline-derived CDR1 and CDR2 are MNHEY and SVGAGI. This CDR3 has 14 amino acids. Deletions cut 2 bases from V and 4 bases from J, with 11 bases between. On this clone: Its antigen is still unknown.

Method: immunoSEQ multiplex PCR; TCRdb's copy keeps in-frame clones and lacks some. The data show roughly 70,000 clones, around four fifths seen once. This specimen was CD4+ T cells from PBMCs cultured with HCoV-OC43 spike peptides, taken after COVID-19 vaccination. Regarding subset: HCoV-OC43 spike overlapping peptide pool stimulation. This clonotype was sampled from a human donor who received a COVID-19 vaccine. The chain carries TRBV6-5 and TRBJ1-1; a possible D gene is TRBD1 (6 bases). The CDR3 sequence is CASSYHRDSTEAFF. The CDR3 DNA is TGTGCCAGCAGTTACCACAGGGATAGCACTGAAGCTTTCTTT.